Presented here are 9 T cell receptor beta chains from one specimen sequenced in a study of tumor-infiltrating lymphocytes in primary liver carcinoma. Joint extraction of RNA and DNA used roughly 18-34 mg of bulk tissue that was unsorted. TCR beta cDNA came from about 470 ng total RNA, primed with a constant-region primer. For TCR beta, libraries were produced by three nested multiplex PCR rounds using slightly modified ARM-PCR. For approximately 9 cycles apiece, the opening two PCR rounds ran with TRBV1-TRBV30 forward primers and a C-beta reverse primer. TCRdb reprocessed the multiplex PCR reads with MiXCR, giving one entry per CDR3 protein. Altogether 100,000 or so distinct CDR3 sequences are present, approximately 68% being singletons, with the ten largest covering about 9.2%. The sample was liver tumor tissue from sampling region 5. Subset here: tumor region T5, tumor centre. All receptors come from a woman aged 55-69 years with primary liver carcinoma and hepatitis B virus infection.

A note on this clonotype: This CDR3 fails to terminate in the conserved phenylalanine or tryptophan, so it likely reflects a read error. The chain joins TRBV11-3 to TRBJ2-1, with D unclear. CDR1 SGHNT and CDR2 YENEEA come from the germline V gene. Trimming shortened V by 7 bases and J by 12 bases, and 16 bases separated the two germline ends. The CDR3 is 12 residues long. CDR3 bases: TGTGCCAGCATTAGAACAACCTTTAGGCAGTTCTTA. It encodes CASIRTTFRQFL.

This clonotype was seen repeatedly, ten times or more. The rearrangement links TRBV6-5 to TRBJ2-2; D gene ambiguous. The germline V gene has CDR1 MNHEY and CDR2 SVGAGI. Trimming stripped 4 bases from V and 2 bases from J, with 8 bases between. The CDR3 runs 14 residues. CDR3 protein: CASSSRPNTGELFF. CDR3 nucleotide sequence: TGTGCCAGCAGTTCACGACCCAACACCGGGGAGCTGTTTTTT.

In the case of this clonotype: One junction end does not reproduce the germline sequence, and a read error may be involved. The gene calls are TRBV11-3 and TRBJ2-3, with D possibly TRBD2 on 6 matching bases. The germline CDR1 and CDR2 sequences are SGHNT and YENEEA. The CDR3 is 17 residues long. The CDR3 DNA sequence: TGTGCCAGCAGCTCAGATCCGACTAGAGGGAGTGGTAATACGCTGTATTTT. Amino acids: CASSSDPTRGSGNTLYF. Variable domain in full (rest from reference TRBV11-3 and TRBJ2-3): EAGVVQSPRYKIIEKKQPVAFWCNPISGHNTLYWYLQNLGQGPELLIRYENEEAVDDSQLPKDRFSAERLKGVDSTLKIQPAELGDSAVYLCASSSDPTRGSGNTLYFGPGTRLTVL.

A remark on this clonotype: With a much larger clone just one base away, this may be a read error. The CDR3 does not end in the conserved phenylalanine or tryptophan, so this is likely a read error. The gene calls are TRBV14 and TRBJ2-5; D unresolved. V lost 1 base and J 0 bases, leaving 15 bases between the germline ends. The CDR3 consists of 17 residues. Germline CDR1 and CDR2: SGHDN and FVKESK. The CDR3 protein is CASSQVSGSRYQETQYL. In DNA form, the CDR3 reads TGTGCCAGCAGCCAAGTTTCCGGATCCAGGTACCAAGAGACCCAGTACTTA.

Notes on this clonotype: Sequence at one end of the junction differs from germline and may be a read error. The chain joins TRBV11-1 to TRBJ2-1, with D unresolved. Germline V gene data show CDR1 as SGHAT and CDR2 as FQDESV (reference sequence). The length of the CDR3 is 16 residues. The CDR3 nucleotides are TGTGCCACCAGCTTAGACGTCCAAAGCTCCTACAATGAGCAGTTCTTC. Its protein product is CATSLDVQSSYNEQFF.

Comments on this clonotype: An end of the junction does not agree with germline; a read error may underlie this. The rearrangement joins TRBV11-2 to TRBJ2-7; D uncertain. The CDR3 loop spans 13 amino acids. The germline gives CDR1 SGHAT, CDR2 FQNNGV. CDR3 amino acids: CVSSLDLRREHYF. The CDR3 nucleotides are TGTGTCAGCAGCTTAGATCTCCGTCGCGAGCATTACTTC.

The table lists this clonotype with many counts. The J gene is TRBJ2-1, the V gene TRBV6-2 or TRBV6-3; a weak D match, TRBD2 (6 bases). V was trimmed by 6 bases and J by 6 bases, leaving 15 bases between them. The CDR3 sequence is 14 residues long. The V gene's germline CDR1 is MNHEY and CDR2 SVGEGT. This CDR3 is CASRPDGGFNEQFF. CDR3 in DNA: TGTGCCAGCAGACCCGACGGGGGTTTCAATGAGCAGTTCTTC.

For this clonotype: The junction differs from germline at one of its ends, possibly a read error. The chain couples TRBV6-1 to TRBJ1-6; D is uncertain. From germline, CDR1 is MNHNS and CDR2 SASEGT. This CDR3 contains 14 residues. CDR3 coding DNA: TGTGCCAGCAGTGGCGGGAAGTATAATTCACCCCTCCACTTC. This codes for CASSGGKYNSPLHF.

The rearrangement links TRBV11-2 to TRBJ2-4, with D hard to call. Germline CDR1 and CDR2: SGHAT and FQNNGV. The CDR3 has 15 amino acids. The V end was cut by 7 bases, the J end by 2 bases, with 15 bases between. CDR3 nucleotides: TGTGCCAGCAATTTAGTAGGAGCCCCCAAAAACATTCAGTACTTC. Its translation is CASNLVGAPKNIQYF.